The clone carrying this TCR beta chain showed up many times. Thyroid surgery had not been preceded by any treatment in any patient. This sample was taken from a study of metastatic and nonmetastatic thyroid tumors. TCRdb re-called clones via MiXCR from the PCR reads. The repertoire holds approximately 74,000 clones, with 12% to 15% as singletons. Sequenced material: blood. This receptor was taken from a male donor with papillary thyroid cancer or a benign thyroid nodule (not recorded which). Some clones in this sample may be carry-over from other donors' samples.

CDR3 residues: CASSSTSGRDTQYF. The CDR3 coding sequence is TGTGCCAGCAGCTCGACTAGCGGGAGAGATACGCAGTATTTT. This chain uses TRBV12-3 or TRBV12-4 with TRBJ2-3; 12 bases align to TRBD2. CDR3 length equals 14 residues. V lost 6 bases and J lost 5; bases outside the gene matches: 3.